Following are 13 T cell receptor beta chains from one sample sequenced in a study of CD8+ T cells in alopecia areata. It was cDNA, reverse transcribed from extracted RNA, that served as the sequencing template. The method was immunoSEQ multiplex PCR; TCRdb's version includes in-frame clones alone and lacks a portion of them. Recorded here are roughly 2,000 clones, none singletons. Sequences were obtained from lesional skin. These receptors all come from a C3H/HeJ mouse with alopecia areata. This line is of MHC haplotype H2-k.

As for this clone: TCRdb's protein and the DNA translation differ at residue 15; the protein here comes from the DNA. A far bigger clonotype differs at one base, so this is likely a read error. Gene labels here are mouse ones. The read is 3 residues too short to cover the CDR3 end, so that end is filled in from the germline J gene. Other DNA sequences in this sample translate to the same CDR3. V and J are TRBV13-2 and TRBJ1-3; 11 nucleotides line up with TRBD1. Germline V gene lookup returns CDR1 NNHNN and CDR2 SYGAGS (reference sequence). This CDR3 has 18 amino acids. V shed 5 bases and J 0 bases; nucleotides not matched to a gene: 10. CDR3 DNA, as far as it was read: TGTGCCAGCGGGGAGGGGGACAGGGGGACCCATTCTGGAAATACG. Its translation: CASGEGDRGTHSGNT. The full CDR3 reads CASGEGDRGTHSGNTLYF.

In its sample, this clone was seen many times. Any gene name here is a mouse gene name. The missing CDR3 end, 4 residues past where the read stops, is filled in from the germline J gene. V gene TRBV13-3 combines with J gene TRBJ2-3, with TRBD1 as a possible D gene (8 bases). CDR3 length equals 16 residues. Germline assignment: CDR1 NNHDY and CDR2 SYVADS. The V end lost 3 bases, the J end lost 0 bases, and 14 bases lay between the germline ends. CDR3 amino acids: CASSGTGGPSAETLYF. CDR3 DNA, as far as it was read: TGTGCCAGCAGTGGAACAGGGGGGCCTAGTGCAGAA.

About this clone: At residue 11, the translated DNA and the protein in TCRdb do not agree; the protein given here is derived from the DNA. Mouse names are used for the genes. The read terminates 3 residues before the CDR3 end, so the remaining end is supplied by the germline J gene. This rearrangement joins TRBV31 to TRBJ1-6; TRBD1 might be the D (5 bases). TRBJ1-6 is labeled an ORF, and its function is uncertain. CDR1 and CDR2 (germline): GKSSPN, SITVG. The CDR3 length is 14 residues. Trimming cost V 0 bases and J 7 bases, with 10 bases left between them. The CDR3 sequence: CAWSLETVNSPLYF. The sequenced CDR3 bases are TGTGCCTGGAGTCTAGAGACAGTAAATTCGCCC.

This clone was observed at least ten times. Gene names are the mouse ones. Coverage ceases 4 residues before the CDR3 finishes, and the germline J gene fills in the end. V and J are TRBV14 and TRBJ1-1, with 8 bases that match TRBD1. The germline V gene encodes CDR1 SGHDT and CDR2 FRDEAV. The CDR3 totals 16 residues. Trimming took 2 bases from V and 0 from J; bases not matched to a gene: 6. The CDR3: CASSLGTGGSNTEVFF. CDR3 DNA (partial): TGTGCCAGCAGTTTAGGAACAGGGGGGTCAAACACA.

For this clone: TCRdb's protein does not match the DNA translation at residue 15; the protein provided is translated from the DNA. Each gene name is a mouse one. The CDR3 goes on 3 residues after the read ends, and that part is filled in from the germline J gene. This rearrangement joins TRBV13-2 to TRBJ1-3, with 11 nucleotides matching TRBD1. The CDR3 covers 18 residues. From germline, CDR1 is NNHNN and CDR2 SYGAGS (reference sequence). CDR3 residues: CASGKGDRGTHSGNPLYF. The sequenced CDR3 bases are TGTGCCAGCGGTAAGGGGGACAGGGGGACCCATTCTGGAAATCCG.

This clone was counted many times. Gene names are the mouse ones. The CDR3 end lies 4 residues beyond the end of the read and is filled in from the germline J gene. The gene calls are TRBV31 and TRBJ2-1, with D possibly being TRBD1 (5 bases). V shed 1 base and J shed 0 bases, with 10 bases lying between them. Germline V gene data show CDR1 as GKSSPN and CDR2 as SITVG. The CDR3 spans 15 residues. CDR3 DNA, as far as it was read: TGTGCCTGGAGTCCTTGGACAAATAACTATGCT. Translating it yields CAWSPWTNNYA. The entire CDR3 reads CAWSPWTNNYAEQFF.

Judged by abundance, this clone is medium-sized. The genes are named according to mouse. From the germline J gene comes the end of the CDR3, since the read stops 4 residues before it. V is TRBV17 and J is TRBJ1-2; D possibly corresponds to TRBD1 (6 bases). Germline V gene lookup returns CDR1 MNHDT and CDR2 YYDKIL. Trimming removed 5 bases at V and 0 bases at J, with 10 bases between. The CDR3 is made up of 14 amino acids. Partial CDR3 DNA: TGTGCTAGCAGTGCCGGGACATCAAACTCC. It specifies CASSAGTSNS. The CDR3 reads in full as CASSAGTSNSDYTF.

This clone has at least ten counts. These gene names are mouse names. The CDR3 end falls 4 residues outside the read, so it is completed with the germline J gene. The chain employs TRBV16 and TRBJ2-2; 8 bases are a match to TRBD1. Germline V gene sequence: CDR1 SGHSA, CDR2 FRNQAP. The CDR3 has 16 residues. The ends lost 2 bases at V and 0 bases at J; junction bases unmatched: 2. The covered CDR3 bases are TGTGCAAGCAGCTTACAGGGGGCCTCAAACACCGGG. Its protein product is CASSLQGASNTG. The full CDR3 protein is CASSLQGASNTGQLYF. Full variable domain (rest looked up from reference TRBV16 and TRBJ2-2): NAGVIQTPRHKVTGKGQEATLWCEPISGHSAVFWYRQTIVQGLEFLTYFRNQAPIDDSGMPKERFSAQMPNQSHSTLKIQSTQPQDSAVYLCASSLQGASNTGQLYFGEGSKLTVL.

This clone was seen many times. Each gene name is a mouse one. With the read ending 4 residues before the CDR3 end, the germline J gene is used to fill in that end. This chain uses TRBV5 with TRBJ2-7; 13 bases fit TRBD2. Germline V gives CDR1 LGHNA, CDR2 YNLKQL (reference sequence). This CDR3 contains 14 residues. The CDR3 DNA, read in part, is TGTGCCAGCAGCAGGACTGGGGGGGCCGAT. Its translation: CASSRTGGAD. The entire CDR3 reads CASSRTGGADEQYF.

This clone was seen many times. Gene names and germline match the mouse. This chain's CDR3 is CASSFARDWGVYAEQFF. CDR3 DNA (partial): TGTGCCAGCAGCTTCGCTAGGGACTGGGGGGTCTATGCT. The chain is built from TRBV4 and TRBJ2-1, with TRBD2 identical over 12 bases. The CDR3 end lies 4 residues beyond the end of the read and is filled in from the germline J gene. Germline CDR1 LGHDT, CDR2 YNNKQL (reference sequence). V was clipped by 4 bases and J by 3 bases; unmatched bases: 7. The CDR3 covers 17 residues.

By sample fraction, this clone is medium-sized. The gene names here belong to mouse. CDR3 in amino acids: CTCSADPDWGGTSQNTLYF. The CDR3 DNA, read in part, is TGCACCTGCAGTGCAGACCCGGACTGGGGGGGGACTAGTCAAAAC. The chain is built from TRBV1 and TRBJ2-4, with TRBD2 matching over 12 bases. The read ends 4 residues shy of where the CDR3 ends; the end is completed using the germline J gene. The CDR3 is 19 residues long. The germline gives CDR1 NSQYPW, CDR2 LRSPGD (reference sequence). After removal of 0 bases from V and 0 bases from J, the junction contained 7 bases not matched to a gene.

This clone was found many times. These gene names are mouse names. From the germline J gene comes the end of the CDR3, since the read stops 4 residues before it. The J gene is TRBJ2-5, the V gene TRBV13-1, with D perhaps TRBD2 (6 bases). The CDR3 is made up of 13 amino acids. Per germline, CDR1 NSHNY and CDR2 SYGAGN. The sequenced part of the CDR3 DNA is TGTGCCAGCAGTGATGTCGGGGGGGAC. Its protein is CASSDVGGD. The CDR3 reads in full as CASSDVGGDTQYF.

This clone appeared many times. All gene names here are mouse names. The CDR3 end falls 4 residues outside the read, so it is completed with the germline J gene. V is TRBV13-2 and J is TRBJ2-1; TRBD2 matches at 10 bases. The CDR3 is made up of 14 amino acids. Per germline, CDR1 NNHNN and CDR2 SYGAGS (reference sequence). The covered CDR3 bases are TGTGCCAGCGGTGAACCCTGGGGGGGCGCT. Amino acid sequence: CASGEPWGGA. The CDR3 reads in full as CASGEPWGGAEQFF.